The entry below describes one TCR beta chain. Method: immunoSEQ multiplex PCR; TCRdb's copy keeps in-frame clones and lacks some. The sample has about 42,000 clones, 80% to 90% seen once. This record comes from a study of OX40 agonist ivuxolimab in advanced cancers. Looking at the study overall: Patients were treated with intravenous ivuxolimab, dosed at 0.01 to 10 mg/kg and infused every 2 weeks.

The sequencing here drew on CD4+ or CD8+ T cells sorted from blood, taken in a trial of the OX40 agonist ivuxolimab. The sequence derives from an adult with an advanced solid tumor such as melanoma, head and neck, liver or kidney cancer.

In DNA form, the CDR3 reads TGTGCCAGCAGCTTAATGACGGCAGCTAACTATGGCTACACCTTC. Its translation: CASSLMTAANYGYTF. V and J are TRBV7-8 and TRBJ1-2; D gene ambiguous. The CDR3 spans 15 residues. V was pared by 2 bases and J by 0 bases, with 10 bases between. The germline CDR1 and CDR2 sequences are SGHVS and FQNEAQ.